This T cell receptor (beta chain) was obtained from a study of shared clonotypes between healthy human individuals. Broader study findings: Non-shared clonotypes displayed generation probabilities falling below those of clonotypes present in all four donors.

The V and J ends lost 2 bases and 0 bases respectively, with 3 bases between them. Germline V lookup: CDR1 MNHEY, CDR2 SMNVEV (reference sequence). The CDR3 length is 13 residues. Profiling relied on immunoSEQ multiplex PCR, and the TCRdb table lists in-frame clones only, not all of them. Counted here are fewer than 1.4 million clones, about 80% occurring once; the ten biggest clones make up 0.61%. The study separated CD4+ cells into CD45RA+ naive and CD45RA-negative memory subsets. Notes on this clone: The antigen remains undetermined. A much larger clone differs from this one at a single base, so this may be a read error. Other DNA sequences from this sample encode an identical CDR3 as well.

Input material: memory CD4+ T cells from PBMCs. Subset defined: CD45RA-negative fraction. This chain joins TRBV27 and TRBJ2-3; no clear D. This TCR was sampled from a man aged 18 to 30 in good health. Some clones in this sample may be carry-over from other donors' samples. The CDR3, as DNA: TGTGCCAGCAGTTTAAGGAGCACAGATACGCAGTATTTT. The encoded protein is CASSLRSTDTQYF.